This T cell receptor (beta chain) appears in the sequencing data of a study of shared clonotypes between healthy human individuals. Study information: The people who gave samples were two women and a few men aged 18 to 49. Study-wide results and limits: Represented diversity (both genetic and exposure-history) was limited by the small number of donors. Researchers found naive subsets generally carried larger estimated richness than memory subsets.

Germline lookup yields CDR1 SGHNT and CDR2 YYREEE (reference sequence). V was shortened by 1 base and J by 1 base, with 11 bases between the two germline ends. This CDR3 contains 16 residues. Profiled with immunoSEQ multiplex PCR; TCRdb holds only in-frame clones, not every one. The table shows approximately 2.1 million clones, with more than 80% occurring only once. With respect to this clone: Its specificity is unknown.

Donors were healthy HIV-negative adults without recently reported acute infections or vaccinations. The clonotype comes from a man between 18 and 29 years old in good health. Some clones in this sample may be carry-over from other donors' samples. The material sequenced was naive CD4+ T cells from PBMCs. Subset indicated: CD45RA+ positively selected. The V and J genes are TRBV5-4 and TRBJ2-2, with D unresolved. The CDR3 here is CASSLNVAVNTGELFF. For the CDR3, the DNA is TGTGCCAGCAGCTTGAACGTCGCGGTGAACACCGGGGAGCTGTTTTTT.